The clone carrying this T cell receptor (beta chain) was observed a handful of times. Its antigen is unidentified. This sample is drawn from a study of post-analysis software for immune sequencing data. Study-wide findings and caveats: Included in a set of a few TRBV segments more frequent in patients than controls were TRBV5-6, TRBV5-1 and TRBV20-1. Significantly lower normalized Chao1 diversity was seen in multiple sclerosis patients than in controls.

TCR beta cDNA libraries included unique molecular identifiers. TCRdb processed the PCR reads anew with MiXCR; each CDR3 protein has one entry. The sample yields roughly 600,000 distinct CDR3 sequences, roughly 40% seen once. Germline-derived CDR1 and CDR2 are SEHNR and FQNEAQ (reference sequence). This CDR3 spans 17 amino acids. Deletions cut 1 base from V and 3 bases from J, with 19 bases between. This clonotype was sampled from a girl aged 5 to 17 with multiple sclerosis. This sequence joins TRBV7-9 and TRBJ2-7; maybe TRBD1 (6 bases). Specimen: blood. CDR3 DNA sequence: TGTGCCAGCAGCTTAGAAGTACGTCGGGACATAAACTACGAGCAGTACTTC. Residues: CASSLEVRRDINYEQYF. The entire variable domain, with the rest obtained from reference TRBV7-9 and TRBJ2-7, is as follows: DTGVSQNPRHKITKRGQNVTFRCDPISEHNRLYWYRQTLGQGPEFLTYFQNEAQLEKSRLLSDRFSAERPKGSFSTLEIQRTEQGDSAMYLCASSLEVRRDINYEQYFGPGTRLTVT.